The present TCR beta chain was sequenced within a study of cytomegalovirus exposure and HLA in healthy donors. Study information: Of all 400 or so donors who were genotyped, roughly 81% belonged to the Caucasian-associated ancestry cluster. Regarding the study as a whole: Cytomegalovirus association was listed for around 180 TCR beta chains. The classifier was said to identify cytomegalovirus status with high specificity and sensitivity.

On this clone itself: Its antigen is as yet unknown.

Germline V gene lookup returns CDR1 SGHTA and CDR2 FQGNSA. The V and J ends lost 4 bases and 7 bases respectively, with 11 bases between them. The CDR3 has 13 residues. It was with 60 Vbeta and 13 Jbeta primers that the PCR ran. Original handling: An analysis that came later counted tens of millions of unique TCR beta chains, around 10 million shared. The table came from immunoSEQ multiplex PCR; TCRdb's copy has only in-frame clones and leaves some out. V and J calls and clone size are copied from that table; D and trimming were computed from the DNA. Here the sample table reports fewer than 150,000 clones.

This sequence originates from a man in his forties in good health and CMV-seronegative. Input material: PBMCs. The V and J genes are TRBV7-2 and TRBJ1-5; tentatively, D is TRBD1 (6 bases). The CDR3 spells CASSSRTDQPQHF. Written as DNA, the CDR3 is TGTGCCAGCAGCTCCCGGACAGACCAGCCCCAGCATTTT.